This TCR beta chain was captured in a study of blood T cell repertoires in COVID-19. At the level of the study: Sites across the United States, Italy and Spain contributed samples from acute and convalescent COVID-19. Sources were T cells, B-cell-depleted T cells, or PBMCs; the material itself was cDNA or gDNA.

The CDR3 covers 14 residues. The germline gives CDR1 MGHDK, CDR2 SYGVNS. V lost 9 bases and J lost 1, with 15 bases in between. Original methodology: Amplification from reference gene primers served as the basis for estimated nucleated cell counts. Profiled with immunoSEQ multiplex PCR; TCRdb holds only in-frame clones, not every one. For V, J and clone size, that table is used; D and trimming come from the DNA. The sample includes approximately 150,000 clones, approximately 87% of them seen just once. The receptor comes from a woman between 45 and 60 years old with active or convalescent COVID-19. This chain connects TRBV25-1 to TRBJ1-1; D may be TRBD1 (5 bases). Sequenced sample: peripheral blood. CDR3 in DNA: TGTGCCAGTTACCGCTCGGGGGGGAACACTGAAGCTTTCTTT. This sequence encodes CASYRSGGNTEAFF. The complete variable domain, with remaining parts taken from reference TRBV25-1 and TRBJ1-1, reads EADIYQTPRYLVIGTGKKITLECSQTMGHDKMYWYQQDPGMELHLIHYSYGVNSTEKGDLSSESTVSRIRTEHFPLTLESARPSHTSQYLCASYRSGGNTEAFFGQGTRLTVV.